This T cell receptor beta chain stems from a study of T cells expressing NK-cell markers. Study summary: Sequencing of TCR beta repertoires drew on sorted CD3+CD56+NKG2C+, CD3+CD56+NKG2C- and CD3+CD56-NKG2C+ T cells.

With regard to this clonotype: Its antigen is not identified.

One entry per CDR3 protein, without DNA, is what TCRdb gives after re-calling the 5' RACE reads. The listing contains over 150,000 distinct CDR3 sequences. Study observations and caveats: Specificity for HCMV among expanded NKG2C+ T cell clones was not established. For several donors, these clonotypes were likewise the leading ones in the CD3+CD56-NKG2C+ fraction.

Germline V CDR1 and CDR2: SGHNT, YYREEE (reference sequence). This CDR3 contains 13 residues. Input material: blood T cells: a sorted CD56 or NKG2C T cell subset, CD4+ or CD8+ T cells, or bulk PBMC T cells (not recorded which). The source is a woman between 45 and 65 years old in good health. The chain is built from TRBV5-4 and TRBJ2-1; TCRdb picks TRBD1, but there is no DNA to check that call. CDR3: CASSGQGSGEQFF.